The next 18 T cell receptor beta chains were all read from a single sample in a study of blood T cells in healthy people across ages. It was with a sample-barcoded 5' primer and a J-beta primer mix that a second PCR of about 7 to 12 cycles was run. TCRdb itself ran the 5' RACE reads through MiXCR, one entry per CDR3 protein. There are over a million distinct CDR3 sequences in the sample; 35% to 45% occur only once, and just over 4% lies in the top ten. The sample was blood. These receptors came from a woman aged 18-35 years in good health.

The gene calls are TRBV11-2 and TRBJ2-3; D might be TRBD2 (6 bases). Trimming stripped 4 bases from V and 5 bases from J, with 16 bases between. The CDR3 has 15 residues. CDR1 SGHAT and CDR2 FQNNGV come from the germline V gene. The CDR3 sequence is CASSSVGGEGDTQYF. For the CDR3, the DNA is TGTGCCAGCAGCTCAGTGGGGGGTGAGGGAGATACGCAGTATTTT.

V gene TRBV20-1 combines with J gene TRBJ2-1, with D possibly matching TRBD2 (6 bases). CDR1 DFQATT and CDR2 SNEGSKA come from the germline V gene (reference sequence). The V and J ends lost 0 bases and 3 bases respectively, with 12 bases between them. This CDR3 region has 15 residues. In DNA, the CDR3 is TGCAGTGCTAGAGATTTACGCGGGAACTACAATGAGCAGTTCTTC. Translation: CSARDLRGNYNEQFF.

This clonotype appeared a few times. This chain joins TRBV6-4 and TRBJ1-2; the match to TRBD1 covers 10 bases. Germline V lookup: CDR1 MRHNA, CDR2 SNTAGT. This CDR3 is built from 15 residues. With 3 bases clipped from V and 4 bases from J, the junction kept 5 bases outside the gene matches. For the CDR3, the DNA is TGTGCCAGCAGTGAGTGGGACAGGGGTTTCTATGGCTACACCTTC. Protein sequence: CASSEWDRGFYGYTF.

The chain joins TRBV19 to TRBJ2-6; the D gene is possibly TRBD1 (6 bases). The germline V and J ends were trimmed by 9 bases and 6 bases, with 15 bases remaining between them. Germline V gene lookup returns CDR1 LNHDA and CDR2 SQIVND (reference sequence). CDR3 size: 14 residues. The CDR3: CASDTGFEANVLTF. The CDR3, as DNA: TGTGCCAGCGATACAGGGTTTGAGGCCAACGTCCTGACTTTC.

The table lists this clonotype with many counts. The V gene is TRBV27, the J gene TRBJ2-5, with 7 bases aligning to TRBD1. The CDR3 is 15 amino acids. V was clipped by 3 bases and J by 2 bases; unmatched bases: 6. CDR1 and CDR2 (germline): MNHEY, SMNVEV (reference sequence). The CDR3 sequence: CASSLRGLWQETQYF. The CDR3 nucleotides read TGTGCCAGCAGTTTGAGGGGGCTGTGGCAAGAGACCCAGTACTTC.

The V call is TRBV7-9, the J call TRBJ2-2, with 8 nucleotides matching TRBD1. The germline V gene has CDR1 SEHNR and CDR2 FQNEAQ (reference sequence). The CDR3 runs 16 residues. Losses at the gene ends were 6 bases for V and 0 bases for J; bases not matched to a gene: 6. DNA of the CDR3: TGTGCCAGCAGTCGGAGGACAGGGCCGAACACCGGGGAGCTGTTTTTT. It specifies CASSRRTGPNTGELFF.

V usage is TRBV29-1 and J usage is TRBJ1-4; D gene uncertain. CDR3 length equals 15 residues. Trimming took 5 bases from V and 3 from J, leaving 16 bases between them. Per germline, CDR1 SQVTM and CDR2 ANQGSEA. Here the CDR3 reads CSVLPGSRANEKLFF. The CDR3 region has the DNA TGCAGCGTTCTTCCGGGATCAAGGGCTAATGAAAAACTGTTTTTT.

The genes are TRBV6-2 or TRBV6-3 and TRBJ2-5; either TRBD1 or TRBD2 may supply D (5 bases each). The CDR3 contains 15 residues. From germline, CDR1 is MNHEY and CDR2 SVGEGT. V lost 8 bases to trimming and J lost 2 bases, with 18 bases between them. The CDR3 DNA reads TGTGCCAGCTGTGCTTTGGGGGTACGGCAAGAGACCCAGTACTTC. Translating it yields CASCALGVRQETQYF.

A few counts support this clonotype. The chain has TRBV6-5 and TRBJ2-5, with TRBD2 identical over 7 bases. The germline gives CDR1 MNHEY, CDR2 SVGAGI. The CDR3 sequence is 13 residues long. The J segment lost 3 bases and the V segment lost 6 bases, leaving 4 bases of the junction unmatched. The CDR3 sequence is CASSAAGEETQYF. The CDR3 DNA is TGTGCCAGCAGCGCTGCGGGGGAAGAGACCCAGTACTTC.

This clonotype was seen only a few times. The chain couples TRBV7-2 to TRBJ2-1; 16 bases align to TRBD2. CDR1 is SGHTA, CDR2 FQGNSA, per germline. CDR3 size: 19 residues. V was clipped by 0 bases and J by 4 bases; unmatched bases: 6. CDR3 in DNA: TGTGCCAGCAGCTTAGCTTTAGGGACTAGCGGGAGGGTATACAATGAGCAGTTCTTC. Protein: CASSLALGTSGRVYNEQFF.

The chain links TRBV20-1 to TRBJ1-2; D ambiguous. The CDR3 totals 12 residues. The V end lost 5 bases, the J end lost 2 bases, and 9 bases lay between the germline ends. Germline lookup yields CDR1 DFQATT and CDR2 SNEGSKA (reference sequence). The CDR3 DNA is TGCAGTGCTGGAGGACGGAACTATGGCTACACCTTC. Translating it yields CSAGGRNYGYTF.

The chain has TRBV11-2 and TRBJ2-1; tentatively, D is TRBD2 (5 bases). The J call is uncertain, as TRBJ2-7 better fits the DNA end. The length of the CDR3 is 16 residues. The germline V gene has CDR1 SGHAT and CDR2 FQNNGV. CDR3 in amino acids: CASSLDPLVPYNEQYF. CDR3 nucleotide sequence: TGTGCCAGCAGCTTAGATCCACTAGTCCCCTACAATGAGCAGTACTTC.

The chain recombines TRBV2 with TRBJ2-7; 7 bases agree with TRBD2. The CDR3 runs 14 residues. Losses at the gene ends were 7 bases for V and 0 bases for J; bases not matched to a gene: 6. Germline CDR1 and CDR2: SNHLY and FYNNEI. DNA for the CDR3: TGTGCCAGCAAGAACCGGGACTACTCCTACGAGCAGTACTTC. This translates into CASKNRDYSYEQYF.

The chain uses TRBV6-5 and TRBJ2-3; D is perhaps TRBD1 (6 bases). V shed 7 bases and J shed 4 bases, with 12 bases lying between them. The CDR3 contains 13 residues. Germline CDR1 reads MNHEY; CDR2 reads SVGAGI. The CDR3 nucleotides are TGTGCCAGCAAGGTATCAGGGGCAGATACGCAGTATTTT. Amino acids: CASKVSGADTQYF.

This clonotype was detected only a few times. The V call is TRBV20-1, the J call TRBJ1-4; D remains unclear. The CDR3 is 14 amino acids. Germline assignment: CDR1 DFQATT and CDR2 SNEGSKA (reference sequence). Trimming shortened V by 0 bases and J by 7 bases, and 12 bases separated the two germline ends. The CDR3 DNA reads TGCAGTGCTAGAGATGTGGGAGGCGGTGAAAAACTGTTTTTT. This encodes CSARDVGGGEKLFF.

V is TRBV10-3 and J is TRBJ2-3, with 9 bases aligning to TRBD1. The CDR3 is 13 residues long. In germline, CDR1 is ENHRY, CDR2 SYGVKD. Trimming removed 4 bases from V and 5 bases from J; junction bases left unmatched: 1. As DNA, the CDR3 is TGTGCCATCAGTGGGACAGGGGAAGATACGCAGTATTTT. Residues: CAISGTGEDTQYF.

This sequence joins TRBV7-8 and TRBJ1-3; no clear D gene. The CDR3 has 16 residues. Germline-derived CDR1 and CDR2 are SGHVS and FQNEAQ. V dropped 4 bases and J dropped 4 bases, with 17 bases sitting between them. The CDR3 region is CASSSLPRLSGNTIYF. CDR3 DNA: TGTGCCAGCAGCTCCCTACCAAGATTATCGGGAAACACCATATATTTT.

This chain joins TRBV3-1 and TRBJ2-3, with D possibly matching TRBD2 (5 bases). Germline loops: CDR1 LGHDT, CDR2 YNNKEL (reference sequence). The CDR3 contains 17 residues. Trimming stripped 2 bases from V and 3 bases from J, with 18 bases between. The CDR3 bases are TGTGCCAGCAGCCAATACTCGAGGGCTGGTGGGACAGATACGCAGTATTTT. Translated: CASSQYSRAGGTDTQYF.